This TCR beta chain was identified in a study of identical twins. CDR1 and CDR2 from the germline V gene are MNHEY and SVGAGI. The CDR3 spans 14 residues. V was shortened by 0 bases and J by 5 bases, with 10 bases between the two germline ends. Template switching, a step in the protocol, added a universal primer site, and cDNA carried unique molecular identifiers. TCRdb used MiXCR to reprocess the 5' RACE reads, holding one entry per CDR3 protein. Found here are 280,000 or so distinct CDR3 sequences, under 9.5% of them singletons; the top ten hold 2.1%. The donor group consisted entirely of healthy Caucasians. As regards this clonotype: Its target is unknown.

Study findings and constraints: While abundant cord blood beta clonotypes carried fewer insertions, memory repertoires showed no such pattern. Diverse VJ usage suggested most zero-insertion clonotypes were not invariant T cells.

This sample was shared with a second study, whose subject was yellow fever vaccine responses in identical twins.

This TCR came from a woman aged 18-29 years in good health. Material: memory (CD45RO+) T cells sorted from blood. The chain has TRBV6-5 and TRBJ1-1; D unresolved. The CDR3 loop is CASSYSGARTEAFF. The CDR3, as DNA: TGTGCCAGCAGTTACTCGGGTGCGCGGACTGAAGCTTTCTTT.